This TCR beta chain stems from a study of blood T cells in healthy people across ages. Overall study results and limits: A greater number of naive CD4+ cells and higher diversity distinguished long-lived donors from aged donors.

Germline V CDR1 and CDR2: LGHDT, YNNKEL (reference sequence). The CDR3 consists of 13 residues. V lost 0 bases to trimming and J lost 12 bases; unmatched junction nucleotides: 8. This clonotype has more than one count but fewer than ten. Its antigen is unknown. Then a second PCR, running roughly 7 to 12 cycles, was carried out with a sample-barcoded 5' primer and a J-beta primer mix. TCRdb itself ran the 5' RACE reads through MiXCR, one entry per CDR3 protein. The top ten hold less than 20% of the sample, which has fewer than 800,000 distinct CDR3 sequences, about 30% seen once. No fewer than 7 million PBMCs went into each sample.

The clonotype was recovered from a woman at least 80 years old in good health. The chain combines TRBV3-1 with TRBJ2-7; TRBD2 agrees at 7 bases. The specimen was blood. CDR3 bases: TGTGCCAGCAGCCAAGAGAACGGGGGAGGGCGGTACTTC. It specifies CASSQENGGGRYF.